One and the same sample provided the 14 T cell receptor beta chains below, sequenced in a study of cytomegalovirus exposure and HLA in healthy donors. The repertoire was sequenced with immunoSEQ multiplex PCR; TCRdb's copy has only in-frame clones and lacks some. The data contain more than 90,000 clones, about 85% of them seen just once; the ten biggest clones take up around 4.5%. The sequencing sample was made of PBMCs. Source of these receptors: a man aged 18 to 29 in good health and CMV-seropositive.

The V call is TRBV2, the J call TRBJ2-7; the D gene is possibly TRBD1 (6 bases). Germline V gene data show CDR1 as SNHLY and CDR2 as FYNNEI. The CDR3 runs 16 residues. Trimming left V 0 bases short and J 3 bases short, with 15 bases between. CDR3 nucleotide sequence: TGTGCCAGCAGTGAAGCGGTAGCAGGGGAGTTCTACGAGCAGTACTTC. Its protein is CASSEAVAGEFYEQYF.

This chain uses TRBV28 with TRBJ1-5, with 7 bases identical to TRBD1. The CDR3 has 15 residues. In germline, CDR1 is MDHEN, CDR2 SYDVKM. Losses at the gene ends were 5 bases for V and 2 bases for J; bases not matched to a gene: 6. CDR3 DNA sequence: TGTGCCAGCAGTCCGACAGGGCGGGGCAATCAGCCCCAGCATTTT. Translated: CASSPTGRGNQPQHF.

The chain employs TRBV10-3 and TRBJ2-5; TRBD1 might be the D (5 bases). V was cut by 3 bases and J by 5 bases, with 10 bases left in between. In germline, CDR1 is ENHRY, CDR2 SYGVKD. The CDR3 length is 13 residues. CDR3 DNA: TGTGCCATCAGTGATAGGGGCGTGGAGACCCAGTACTTC. The encoded protein is CAISDRGVETQYF.

The genes are TRBV5-1 and TRBJ1-2; TRBD1 matches at 8 bases. Germline V gives CDR1 SGHRS, CDR2 YFSETQ. V was pared by 5 bases and J by 8 bases, with 17 bases of the junction left unmatched. The CDR3 consists of 16 residues. CDR3 DNA sequence: TGCGCCAGCAGACTGGACAGGGTCTCCGATTTTGAGGGCTACACCTTC. Translating gives CASRLDRVSDFEGYTF.

The chain uses TRBV29-1 and TRBJ1-2, with a weak D call TRBD1 (5 bases). The CDR3 is 14 amino acids. The germline V and J ends were trimmed by 1 base and 6 bases, with 15 bases remaining between them. CDR1 and CDR2 (germline): SQVTM, ANQGSEA. This CDR3 is CSVEASSRGNGYTF. CDR3 sequence (DNA): TGCAGCGTTGAAGCCTCTAGTAGGGGTAATGGCTACACCTTC.

The J gene is TRBJ1-1, the V gene TRBV28; a weak D match, TRBD1 (5 bases). CDR3 length: 15 residues. Germline CDR1 is MDHEN and CDR2 is SYDVKM. Between the trimmed V and J ends, which lost 2 bases and 1 base, there was a span of 11 bases. The CDR3 DNA reads as TGTGCCAGCAGTTTAGGAGGGGCGGGGAACACTGAAGCTTTCTTT. Translated, it gives CASSLGGAGNTEAFF.

The chain is built from TRBV7-2 and TRBJ1-6; 7 bases match TRBD1. Germline CDR1 is SGHTA and CDR2 is FQGNSA. V shed 3 bases, J shed 10 bases, and the junction held 6 bases outside the gene matches. The CDR3 is 14 residues long. The CDR3 coding sequence is TGTGCCAGCAGCTTGACAGGGTTTGGGTCACCCCTCCACTTT. As protein: CASSLTGFGSPLHF.

The chain links TRBV13 to TRBJ1-4; no reliable D call. Trimming took off 8 bases at V and 8 bases at J, with 12 bases between the two ends. Germline V gives CDR1 PRHDT, CDR2 FYEKMQ (reference sequence). This CDR3 comprises 12 residues. Here the CDR3 reads CASRQGREKLFF. The CDR3, as DNA: TGTGCCAGCCGCCAAGGGAGAGAAAAACTGTTTTTT.

This chain connects TRBV10-3 to TRBJ1-1; unclear D gene. The CDR3 runs to 16 residues. Germline CDR1 ENHRY, CDR2 SYGVKD. V lost 3 bases, J lost 3 bases, and 17 bases lay in between. DNA of the CDR3: TGTGCCATCAGTGATTCTTTAACGGGGAGGGACACTGAAGCTTTCTTT. Translation: CAISDSLTGRDTEAFF.

This chain links TRBV5-1 with TRBJ2-2; D is undetermined. CDR1 and CDR2 (germline): SGHRS, YFSETQ. The V end was cut by 3 bases, the J end by 0 bases, with 9 bases between. The CDR3 is 15 amino acids. The CDR3 loop reads CASSSVATNTGELFF. The CDR3 nucleotides read TGCGCCAGCAGCTCCGTAGCAACGAACACCGGGGAGCTGTTTTTT.

This chain uses TRBV6-1 with TRBJ2-1, with TRBD2 as a possible D gene (6 bases). CDR1 is MNHNS and CDR2 is SASEGT in the germline V gene. The V end was cut by 1 base, the J end by 7 bases, with 20 bases between. This CDR3 comprises 17 residues. CDR3 in DNA: TGTGCCAGCAGTGAAGTCGTTCTAGCGAGGGGATTAAATGAGCAGTTCTTC. It specifies CASSEVVLARGLNEQFF.

This clone showed up just once. The chain uses TRBV12-5 and TRBJ1-2, with D unresolved. Germline V gene lookup returns CDR1 LGHNT and CDR2 FRNRAP. The V and J ends lost 0 bases and 3 bases respectively, with 14 bases between them. CDR3 length: 16 amino acids. The CDR3 DNA sequence: TGTGCTAGTGGTTTGGTACTCCAGGCGGGCGACTATGGCTACACCTTC. Encoded protein: CASGLVLQAGDYGYTF.

The rearrangement joins TRBV4-2 to TRBJ1-5; D uncertain. The CDR3 runs 17 residues. Trimming shortened V by 0 bases and J by 4 bases, and 16 bases separated the two germline ends. Germline V gives CDR1 LGHNA, CDR2 YNFKEQ. CDR3 nucleotide sequence: TGTGCCAGCAGCCAAGATTTCGCGACGGAGGGAAATCAGCCCCAGCATTTT. Protein product: CASSQDFATEGNQPQHF.

J is TRBJ1-6 and V is TRBV6-1; TRBD1 is a possible D gene (5 bases). The V end was cut by 7 bases, the J end by 6 bases, with 13 bases between. Germline values: CDR1 MNHNS, CDR2 SASEGT. This CDR3 spans 14 amino acids. This CDR3 is CASKGRSGNSPLHF. CDR3 bases: TGTGCCAGCAAGGGGCGGTCCGGTAATTCACCCCTCCACTTT.